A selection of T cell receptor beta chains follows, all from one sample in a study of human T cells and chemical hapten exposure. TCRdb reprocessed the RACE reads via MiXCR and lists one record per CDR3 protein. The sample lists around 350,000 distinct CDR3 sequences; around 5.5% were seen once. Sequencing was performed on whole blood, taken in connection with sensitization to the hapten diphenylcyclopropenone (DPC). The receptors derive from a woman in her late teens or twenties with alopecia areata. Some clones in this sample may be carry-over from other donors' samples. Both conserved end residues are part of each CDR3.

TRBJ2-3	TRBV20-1	CSARSLAGGGSTDTQYF
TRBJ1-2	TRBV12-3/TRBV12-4	CASSLGQGAGYTF
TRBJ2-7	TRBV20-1	CSASMTDSYEQYF
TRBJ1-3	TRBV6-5	CASSYAPQGTGNTIYF
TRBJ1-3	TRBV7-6	CASSLGGAGGNTIYF
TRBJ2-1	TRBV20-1	CSAGGTLTYNEQFF
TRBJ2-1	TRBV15	CATSRGSSGVLDEQFF
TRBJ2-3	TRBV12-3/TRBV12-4	CASSLGQTGIADTQYF
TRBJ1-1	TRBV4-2	CASSQVFDRGKYTEAFF
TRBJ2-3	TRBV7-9	CASTVGRSSTDTQYF
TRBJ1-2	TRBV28	CASSPQGHLNYGYTF
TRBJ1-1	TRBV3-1	CASTGDGGVAFF
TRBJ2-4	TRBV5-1	CASMEQYF
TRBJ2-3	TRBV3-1	CASSQLPGGIDTQYF
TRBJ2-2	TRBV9	CASSVADRNTGELFF
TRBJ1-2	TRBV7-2	CASSLDPQPANYGYTF
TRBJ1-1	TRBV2	CASSETGNTEAFF